These T cell receptor beta chains were read from a single sample in a study of T cells in Graves' hyperthyroidism and ophthalmopathy. MiXCR was run by TCRdb on the multiplex PCR reads, yielding one entry per CDR3 protein. This sample has some 320,000 distinct CDR3 sequences, with around 15% found just once. The sample consisted of blood. These receptors all stem from a woman aged 40 to 55 with Graves' ophthalmopathy. CDR3s include the opening cysteine and the closing phenylalanine or tryptophan. A D gene is named only where the DNA matches it firmly. Expanded clones are given a class, and other clones once, few, many or no size at all.

clone_size	j_call	v_call	d_call	cdr3_nt	cdr3_aa
.	TRBJ1-5	TRBV6-1	.	TGTGCCAGCAGTGAAGGCAGTCATCAGCCCCAGCATTTT	CASSEGSHQPQHF
.	TRBJ1-1	TRBV19	TRBD1	TGTGCCAGTGGTCATCCGGGACAGCTTTACACTGAAGCTTTCTTT	CASGHPGQLYTEAFF
many	TRBJ1-2	TRBV19	.	TGTGCCAGTATGATGACAGCAGGCTTTGGCTACACCTTC	CASMMTAGFGYTF
few	TRBJ2-3	TRBV27	.	TGTGCCAGCAGTTTACGGCGGGGAGGCGATACGCAGTATTTT	CASSLRRGGDTQYF
.	TRBJ2-1	TRBV9	.	TGTGCCAGCAGCGTACTAGGCCAAACCTACAATGAGCAGTTCTTC	CASSVLGQTYNEQFF
many	TRBJ1-1	TRBV11-2	.	TGTGCCAGCAGCTTAGATGCCCGCGTTCGCACTGAAGCTTTCTTT	CASSLDARVRTEAFF
few	TRBJ1-5	TRBV7-9	.	TGTGCCAGCAGCTCCGGCTATAATCAGCCCCAGCATTTT	CASSSGYNQPQHF
many	TRBJ1-1	TRBV24-1	.	TGTGCCACCAGTGATCTGCAACTGAACACTGAAGCTTTCTTT	CATSDLQLNTEAFF
many	TRBJ2-5	TRBV2	.	TGTGCCAGCAGTGGACAGAGACAGGAGACCCAGTACTTC	CASSGQRQETQYF
few	TRBJ2-3	TRBV20-1	.	TGCAGTGCTAGAGCGGCGGGGTTCACAGATACGCAGTATTTT	CSARAAGFTDTQYF
.	TRBJ1-5	TRBV19	.	TGTGCCAGTGCAGGGGACGTTCCCACAGGGAAGAGCAATCAGCCCCAGCATTTT	CASAGDVPTGKSNQPQHF
many	TRBJ2-1	TRBV7-8	.	TGTGCCAGCAGCTCGGGACCCCTCCTTCGGCACAATGAGCAGTTCTTC	CASSSGPLLRHNEQFF
many	TRBJ2-3	TRBV2	.	TGTGCCAGCAAGATATCGACAGGCACAGATACGCAGTATTTT	CASKISTGTDTQYF
many	TRBJ2-7	TRBV11-2	TRBD2	TGTGCCAGCAGCCAATTCCCGGGGGGGGAGCAGTACTTC	CASSQFPGGEQYF
.	TRBJ2-6	TRBV5-1	.	TGCGCCAGCAGTCGAGGGGACGACGTGCGAGTCTCTGGGGCCAACGTCCTGACTTTC	CASSRGDDVRVSGANVLTF
.	TRBJ1-2	TRBV5-1	.	TGCGCCAGTTCAGCTTCTAACTATGGCTACGCCTTC	CASSASNYGYAF
many	TRBJ2-1	TRBV27	TRBD2	TGTGCCAGCAGTTTACTATTAGCGGGAGTTTACAATGAGCAGTTCTTC	CASSLLLAGVYNEQFF
many	TRBJ2-3	TRBV15	.	TGTGCCACCAGCAGAGCCTCCGTGGGGGCAGATACGCAGTATTTT	CATSRASVGADTQYF
.	TRBJ2-1	TRBV24-1	.	TGTGCCGCCAGTGGGTTCACGCTCGGCGGCAATGAGCAGTTCTTC	CAASGFTLGGNEQFF
few	TRBJ2-7	TRBV3-1	TRBD1	TGTGCCAGCAGCTCTGGGACAGGGTCTACCTACGAGCAGTACTTC	CASSSGTGSTYEQYF
many	TRBJ2-1	TRBV20-1	TRBD2	TGCAGTCCAGGGGGACTAGCGGGAAGTGAGCAGTTCTTC	CSPGGLAGSEQFF
.	TRBJ1-2	TRBV19	.	TGTGCCAGTAGTGTTGACAGCAACTATGGCTACACCTTC	CASSVDSNYGYTF
few	TRBJ2-7	TRBV6-1	TRBD2	TGTGCCAGCATCGGGAGGCGGTTGCCCTACGAGCAGTACTTC	CASIGRRLPYEQYF
many	TRBJ1-2	TRBV7-2	.	TGTGCCAGCAGCAGACAGGCTGGCGGCTACACCTTC	CASSRQAGGYTF
many	TRBJ2-7	TRBV27	.	TGTGCCAGCAGCAGAAAGGGGGAAGGGGGCTACGAGCAGTACTTC	CASSRKGEGGYEQYF
few	TRBJ1-6	TRBV13	.	TGTGCCAGCAGCTTCAGCCGGGGCGGTTCACCCCTCCACTTT	CASSFSRGGSPLHF
.	TRBJ1-6	TRBV20-1	.	TGCAGTGCTAGAGATTATCGGGATTCACCCCTCCACTTT	CSARDYRDSPLHF
many	TRBJ1-6	TRBV6-4	TRBD1	TGTGCCAGCAGCCTGGGGACAGGGGGCCGTTCACCCCTCCACTTT	CASSLGTGGRSPLHF
.	TRBJ2-7	TRBV5-1	TRBD1	TGCGCCAGCAGCCCTGTGATAAGGACAGGGGGCAGCGAGCAGTACTTC	CASSPVIRTGGSEQYF
few	TRBJ1-2	TRBV11-2	TRBD1	TGTGCCAGCAGCGAACAGGGGGCTGGAGGCTACACCTTC	CASSEQGAGGYTF
many	TRBJ1-2	TRBV6-2/TRBV6-3	.	TGTGCCAGCTCGCAGGGCGACTATGGCTACACCTTC	CASSQGDYGYTF
many	TRBJ1-1	TRBV7-9	TRBD1	TGTGCCAGCAGCCCGACAGGGAGTGAAGCTTTCTTT	CASSPTGSEAFF
many	TRBJ1-1	TRBV12-5	TRBD1	TGTGCTAGTGGTTTGAACCGTGGACAGGGGGCTAACACTGAAGCTTTCTTT	CASGLNRGQGANTEAFF
many	TRBJ1-1	TRBV6-1	.	TGTGCCAGCAGTGAACGGACGGAAGTGAACACTGAAGCTTTCTTT	CASSERTEVNTEAFF
.	TRBJ2-1	TRBV5-6	.	TGTGCCAGCAGGCAAGTTTTCAATCCGGGAGCCAAAAACAATGAGCAGTTCTTC	CASRQVFNPGAKNNEQFF
.	TRBJ1-1	TRBV30	TRBD1	TGTGCCTGGATTGCGACAGGGCTGTGGACTGAAGCTTTCTTT	CAWIATGLWTEAFF
many	TRBJ2-7	TRBV28	.	TGTGCCAGCAGTTTACAGGGAGGCCGTCTTAACTACGAGCAGTACTTC	CASSLQGGRLNYEQYF
.	TRBJ2-1	TRBV6-4	TRBD2	TGTGCCAGCAGTGTTCTAGCGGGGAATGAGCAGTTCTTC	CASSVLAGNEQFF
many	TRBJ1-6	TRBV12-3/TRBV12-4	.	TGTGCCAGCAGTTCCGGACCCGGACAGACTTCACCCCTCCACTTT	CASSSGPGQTSPLHF
many	TRBJ2-1	TRBV29-1	.	TGCAGCGCCTTCCGGGGGTCTGGCTACAATGAGCAGTTCTTC	CSAFRGSGYNEQFF
many	TRBJ2-7	TRBV3-1	.	TGTGCCAGCAGCCATCAGAGAACTTCCTACGAGCAGTACTTC	CASSHQRTSYEQYF
few	TRBJ2-1	TRBV7-9	.	TGTGCCAGCAGCTTAGCTATAGCAACAAATGAGCAGTTCTTC	CASSLAIATNEQFF
.	TRBJ1-5	TRBV19	.	TGTGCCAGTAGTATAGGGGGCCGAGGGCAGCCCCAGCATTTT	CASSIGGRGQPQHF
few	TRBJ2-7	TRBV25-1	TRBD1	TGTGCCAGCAGTGCGACAGGGGTCCACGAGCAGTACTTC	CASSATGVHEQYF
many	TRBJ1-1	TRBV7-9	.	TGTGCCAGCAGTTTATACAGGAGAGGCACTGAAGCTTTCTTT	CASSLYRRGTEAFF
many	TRBJ1-5	TRBV12-3/TRBV12-4	TRBD1	TGTGCCAGCACCAGGACAGGGGGCAATCAGCCCCAGCATTTT	CASTRTGGNQPQHF
many	TRBJ2-7	TRBV6-1	TRBD2	TGTGCCAGTATTACCGGGACTAGTTCCTACGAGCAGTACTTC	CASITGTSSYEQYF